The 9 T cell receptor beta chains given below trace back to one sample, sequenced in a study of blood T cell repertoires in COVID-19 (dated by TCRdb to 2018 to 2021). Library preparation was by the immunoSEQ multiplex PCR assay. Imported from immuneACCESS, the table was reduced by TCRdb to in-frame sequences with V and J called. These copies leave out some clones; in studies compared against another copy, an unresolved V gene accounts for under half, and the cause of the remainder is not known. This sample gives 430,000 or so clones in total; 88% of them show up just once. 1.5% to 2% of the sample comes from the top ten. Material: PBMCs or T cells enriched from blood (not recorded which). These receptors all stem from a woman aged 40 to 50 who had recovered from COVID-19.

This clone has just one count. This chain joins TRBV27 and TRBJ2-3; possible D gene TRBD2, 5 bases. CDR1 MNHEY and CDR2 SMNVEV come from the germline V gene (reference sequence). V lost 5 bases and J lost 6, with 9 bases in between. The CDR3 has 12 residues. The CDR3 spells CASSRLSDTQYF. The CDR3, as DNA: TGTGCCAGCAGTCGACTAAGCGATACGCAGTATTTT.

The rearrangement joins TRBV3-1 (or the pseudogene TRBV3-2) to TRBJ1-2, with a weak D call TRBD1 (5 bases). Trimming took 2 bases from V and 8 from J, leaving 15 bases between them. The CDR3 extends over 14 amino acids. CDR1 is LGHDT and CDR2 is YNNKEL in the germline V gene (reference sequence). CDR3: CASSQLGRVEGYTF. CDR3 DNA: TGTGCCAGCAGCCAATTAGGCAGGGTAGAAGGCTACACCTTC.

CDR3 sequence reads: CASSPGQQNTEAFF. CDR3 DNA sequence: TGTGCCAGCTCACCGGGACAGCAGAACACTGAAGCTTTCTTT. The chain is built from TRBV18 and TRBJ1-1; 7 bases align to TRBD1. CDR1 and CDR2 (germline): KGHSH, LQKENI. The CDR3 loop spans 14 amino acids. The ends lost 3 bases at V and 1 base at J; junction bases unmatched: 2.

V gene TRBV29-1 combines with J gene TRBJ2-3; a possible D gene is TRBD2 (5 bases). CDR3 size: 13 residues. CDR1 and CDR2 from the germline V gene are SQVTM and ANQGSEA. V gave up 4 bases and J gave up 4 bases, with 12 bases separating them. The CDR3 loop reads CSVGFGVADTQYF. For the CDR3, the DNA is TGCAGCGTTGGTTTCGGGGTAGCAGATACGCAGTATTTT.

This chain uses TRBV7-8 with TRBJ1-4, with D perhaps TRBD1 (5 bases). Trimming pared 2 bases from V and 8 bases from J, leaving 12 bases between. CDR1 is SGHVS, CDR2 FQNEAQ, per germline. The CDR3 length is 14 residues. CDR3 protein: CASSLQGSWEKLFF. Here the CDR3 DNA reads TGTGCCAGCAGCTTACAGGGCTCATGGGAAAAACTGTTTTTT.

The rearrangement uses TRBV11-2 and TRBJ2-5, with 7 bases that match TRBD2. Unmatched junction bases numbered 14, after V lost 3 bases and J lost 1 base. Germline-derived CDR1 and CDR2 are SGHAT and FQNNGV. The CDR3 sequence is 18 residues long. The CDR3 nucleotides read TGTGCCAGCAGCTTCCGGATTTGGGTAGCGGGTATCCAAGAGACCCAGTACTTC. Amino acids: CASSFRIWVAGIQETQYF.

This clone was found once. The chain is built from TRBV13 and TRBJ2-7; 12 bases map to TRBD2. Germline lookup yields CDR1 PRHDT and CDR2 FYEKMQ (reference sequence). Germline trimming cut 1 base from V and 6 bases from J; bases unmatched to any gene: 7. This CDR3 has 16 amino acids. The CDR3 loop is CASSLVFSTSGSEQYF. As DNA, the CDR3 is TGTGCCAGCAGCTTAGTTTTTTCGACTAGCGGGAGCGAGCAGTACTTC.

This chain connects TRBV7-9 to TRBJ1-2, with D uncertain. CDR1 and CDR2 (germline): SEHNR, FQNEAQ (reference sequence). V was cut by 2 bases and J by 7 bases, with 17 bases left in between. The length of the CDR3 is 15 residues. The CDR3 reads CASSLKEKAGSGYTF. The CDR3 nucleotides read TGTGCCAGCAGCTTAAAGGAAAAGGCCGGGAGTGGCTACACCTTC. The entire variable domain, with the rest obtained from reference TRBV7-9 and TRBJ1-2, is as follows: DTGVSQNPRHKITKRGQNVTFRCDPISEHNRLYWYRQTLGQGPEFLTYFQNEAQLEKSRLLSDRFSAERPKGSFSTLEIQRTEQGDSAMYLCASSLKEKAGSGYTFGSGTRLTVV.

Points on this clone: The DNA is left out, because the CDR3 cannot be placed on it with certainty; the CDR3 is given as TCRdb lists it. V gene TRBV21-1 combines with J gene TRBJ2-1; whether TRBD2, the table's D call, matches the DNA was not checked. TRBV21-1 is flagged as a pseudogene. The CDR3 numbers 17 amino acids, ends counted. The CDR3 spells CASSKVGSGSPYNEQFF.